The source of this TCR beta chain is a study of lymphopenia after photon versus proton radiotherapy. Study results and limitations: Post-nadir TCR diversity decline inversely tracked overall survival among those who died. After lymphocyte nadir, photon-treated repertoires showed oligoclonal expansion, especially CD8+ Temra.

Generated by immunoSEQ multiplex PCR, the TCRdb table keeps only in-frame clones and is missing some. This repertoire shows some 170,000 clones, roughly nine tenths found once; its top ten account for approximately 4.6%. Turning to this clone: What it binds is unknown.

Germline-derived CDR1 and CDR2 are SEHNR and FQNEAQ (reference sequence). The CDR3 is 17 amino acids. Trimming at V came to 3 bases and at J to 8 bases, leaving 17 bases not matched to a gene. The sequence came from a man between 45 and 60 years old with gastric cancer. The sequenced sample was peripheral blood, obtained from a patient treated with photon-based radiotherapy. This chain links TRBV7-9 with TRBJ2-7, with TRBD1 matching over 9 bases. Here the CDR3 DNA reads TGTGCCAGCAGCTTTAACCACCGGGACAGGGTAGGCCAAAAGCAGTACTTC. Amino acids: CASSFNHRDRVGQKQYF. Full variable domain (missing parts from reference TRBV7-9 and TRBJ2-7): DTGVSQNPRHKITKRGQNVTFRCDPISEHNRLYWYRQTLGQGPEFLTYFQNEAQLEKSRLLSDRFSAERPKGSFSTLEIQRTEQGDSAMYLCASSFNHRDRVGQKQYFGPGTRLTVT.